These 31 T cell receptor beta chains were all obtained from the same sample, sequenced in a study of cytomegalovirus exposure and HLA in healthy donors. Vbeta (60) and Jbeta (13) primers were used in the PCR. This table comes from immunoSEQ multiplex PCR, and its TCRdb copy is limited to in-frame clones, with some not included. This sample has about 57,000 clones; 70% to 85% occur once, and the top ten carry just under 3%. Sequenced sample: PBMCs. The source is a woman younger than 45 in good health and CMV-seronegative.

This clone was observed a few times. The chain combines TRBV5-1 with TRBJ2-2; 12 nucleotides match TRBD2. V shed 0 bases, J shed 6 bases, and the junction held 6 bases outside the gene matches. Germline assignment: CDR1 SGHRS and CDR2 YFSETQ. The CDR3 runs to 17 residues. For the CDR3, the DNA is TGCGCCAGCAGCTTGGGGACTAGCGGGGCCCGGGCCGGGGAGCTGTTTTTT. It codes for CASSLGTSGARAGELFF.

This chain connects TRBV19 to TRBJ2-5; possible D gene TRBD1, 7 bases. In germline, CDR1 is LNHDA, CDR2 SQIVND (reference sequence). The germline V and J ends were trimmed by 7 bases and 5 bases, with 17 bases remaining between them. The CDR3 is made up of 14 amino acids. The CDR3 DNA is TGTGCCAGTACCTCTCCAGGGGGGAAGGAGACCCAGTACTTC. This sequence encodes CASTSPGGKETQYF.

The chain is built from TRBV4-1 and TRBJ1-2; 7 bases are shared with TRBD1. The CDR3 spans 15 residues. V gave up 2 bases and J gave up 5 bases; unmatched junction bases: 8. Germline assignment: CDR1 MGHRA and CDR2 YSYEKL. CDR3 sequence (DNA): TGCGCCAGCAGCCAATCCCCTACAGGGGAATATGGCTACACCTTC. Translated, it gives CASSQSPTGEYGYTF.

This chain connects TRBV5-8 to TRBJ2-3; D is undetermined. Germline assignment: CDR1 SGHTS and CDR2 YDEGEE. The germline V and J ends were trimmed by 2 bases and 4 bases, with 5 bases remaining between them. CDR3 length equals 12 residues. The CDR3 sequence: CASSLRADTQYF. CDR3 DNA sequence: TGTGCCAGCAGCTTACGGGCAGATACGCAGTATTTT.

The table lists this clone with a count of one. This rearrangement joins TRBV21-1 to TRBJ2-2; no DNA check was done on the table's D call, TRBD1. TRBV21-1 is recorded as a pseudogene. CDR3 length equals 16 residues. For the CDR3, the DNA is TGTGCCAGCAGCAGGCCAGGGGGACAGTACACCGGGGAGCTGTTTTTT. Translating gives CASSRPGGQYTGELFF.

The chain recombines TRBV5-8 with TRBJ1-2, with 9 bases aligning to TRBD1. The CDR3 totals 16 residues. The V and J ends lost 3 bases and 8 bases, in that order; junction bases with no gene match: 14. CDR1 is SGHTS and CDR2 is YDEGEE in the germline V gene. CDR3 region: CASSSRGGQGSAGYTF. The DNA of the CDR3 is TGTGCCAGCAGCTCCCGGGGGGGACAGGGATCGGCCGGCTACACCTTC.

This chain connects TRBV9 to TRBJ2-1, with 9 bases fitting TRBD2. This CDR3 comprises 14 residues. V dropped 3 bases and J dropped 5; count of bases not matched to a gene: 3. CDR1 and CDR2 (germline): SGDLS, YYNGEE. CDR3 DNA: TGTGCCAGCAGCGGGACTAGCGACCACAATGAGCAGTTCTTC. This codes for CASSGTSDHNEQFF.

The V gene is TRBV2, the J gene TRBJ2-5, with TRBD2 identical over 11 bases. V was clipped by 6 bases and J by 5 bases; unmatched bases: 8. This CDR3 spans 15 amino acids. CDR1 and CDR2 (germline): SNHLY, FYNNEI. CDR3 DNA: TGTGCCAGCAGAAAACTAGCGGGGGCGGGGGAGACCCAGTACTTC. This translates into CASRKLAGAGETQYF.

The V call is TRBV27, the J call TRBJ1-4, with a tentative D call TRBD1 (5 bases). The germline V and J ends were trimmed by 0 bases and 6 bases, with 8 bases remaining between them. The CDR3 sequence is 14 residues long. Looked up from germline, CDR1 is MNHEY and CDR2 is SMNVEV (reference sequence). CDR3 sequence: CASSLSRGYEKLFF. The CDR3 DNA follows: TGTGCCAGCAGTTTATCAAGGGGTTATGAAAAACTGTTTTTT.

The rearrangement joins TRBV30 to TRBJ1-5; 7 bases align to TRBD1. V trimming: 2 bases; J trimming: 2 bases; junction bases outside the gene matches: 3. The germline gives CDR1 GTSNPN, CDR2 SVGIG (reference sequence). The CDR3 sequence is 14 residues long. This CDR3 reads CAWSYRGGNQPQHF. As DNA, the CDR3 is TGTGCCTGGAGTTACAGGGGAGGCAATCAGCCCCAGCATTTT.

This clone showed up just a few times. V gene TRBV2 combines with J gene TRBJ2-2; TRBD2 agrees at 7 bases. The germline gives CDR1 SNHLY, CDR2 FYNNEI. The CDR3 is 15 amino acids. With 6 bases clipped from V and 1 base from J, the junction kept 5 bases outside the gene matches. The CDR3 sequence is CASRAGTKNTGELFF. In DNA, the CDR3 is TGTGCCAGCAGAGCCGGGACTAAGAACACCGGGGAGCTGTTTTTT.

This clone was picked up a small number of times. The chain couples TRBV7-9 to TRBJ2-5; the match to TRBD2 covers 7 bases. V dropped 7 bases and J dropped 3; count of bases not matched to a gene: 17. Per the germline V gene, CDR1 is SEHNR and CDR2 is FQNEAQ (reference sequence). This CDR3 is built from 17 residues. CDR3: CASINVLGQLAKETQYF. CDR3 nucleotides: TGTGCCAGCATTAACGTTTTGGGGCAACTAGCGAAAGAGACCCAGTACTTC.

The CDR3 loop reads CASTLLARVQETQYF. In DNA form, the CDR3 reads TGTGCCAGCACCCTACTAGCGAGGGTTCAAGAGACCCAGTACTTC. This chain links TRBV7-2 with TRBJ2-5; 7 nucleotides align to TRBD2. Germline CDR1 is SGHTA and CDR2 is FQGNSA. This CDR3 has 15 amino acids. The trim removed 7 bases at V and 2 bases at J, leaving 10 bases unmatched.

Only a few counts were recorded for this clone. Distinct nucleotide sequences in the sample also encode this CDR3. V and J are TRBV5-1 and TRBJ1-1; 11 bases align to TRBD1. V was clipped by 3 bases and J by 5 bases; unmatched bases: 6. The CDR3 has 15 residues. The germline V gene encodes CDR1 SGHRS and CDR2 YFSETQ. The CDR3 coding sequence is TGCGCCAGCAGCTCTGGACAGGGGGCATGGACTGAAGCTTTCTTT. It encodes CASSSGQGAWTEAFF.

The rearrangement joins TRBV5-4 to TRBJ1-1, with a possible D match to TRBD1 (5 bases). Germline V gene data show CDR1 as SGHNT and CDR2 as YYREEE (reference sequence). The V gene lost 0 bases and the J gene lost 4 bases, with 10 bases spanning the gap. The CDR3 loop spans 14 amino acids. The CDR3 DNA sequence: TGTGCCAGCAGCTTGGGTCAGGGCGGCACTGAAGCTTTCTTT. Protein product: CASSLGQGGTEAFF.

The CDR3 sequence: CASSPGQFDQPQHF. The CDR3 DNA sequence: TGTGCCAGCAGTCCGGGACAGTTTGATCAGCCCCAGCATTTT. This chain uses TRBV6-5 with TRBJ1-5; 7 bases are shared with TRBD1. The CDR3 extends over 14 amino acids. The junction had 6 bases not matched to a gene; V was cut back by 5 bases and J by 5 bases. The germline gives CDR1 MNHEY, CDR2 SVGAGI.

The chain employs TRBV5-6 and TRBJ1-2; no reliable D call. The CDR3 runs 18 residues. Germline V gene lookup returns CDR1 SGHDT and CDR2 YYEEEE. Trimming took off 0 bases at V and 0 bases at J, with 18 bases between the two ends. Written as DNA, the CDR3 is TGTGCCAGCAGCTTGGTTCGGGGAGTGTCCACAGCTAACTATGGCTACACCTTC. Translated, it gives CASSLVRGVSTANYGYTF.

This chain connects TRBV30 to TRBJ1-2; D not resolved. The V and J ends lost 4 bases and 3 bases respectively, with 18 bases between them. The CDR3 is 15 amino acids. Per germline, CDR1 GTSNPN and CDR2 SVGIG (reference sequence). The CDR3 spells CAWMWSEGYYYGYTF. The CDR3 coding sequence is TGTGCCTGGATGTGGAGTGAGGGATATTACTATGGCTACACCTTC.

With regard to this clone: Other DNA variants within this sample encode the same CDR3. The rearrangement uses TRBV6-7 and TRBJ2-7; 14 positions match TRBD2. TRBV6-7 counts as an open reading frame of uncertain function. CDR3 length equals 14 residues. V lost 11 bases and J lost 7; bases outside the gene matches: 10. The CDR3 bases are TGTGCCGGACAGGGACTAGCGGGAGTGGAAGAGCAGTACGTC. As protein: CAGQGLAGVEEQYV.

CDR3 sequence reads: CAWNAIRAKNIQYF. Written as DNA, the CDR3 is TGTGCCTGGAACGCTATCAGGGCCAAAAACATTCAGTACTTC. The rearrangement joins TRBV30 to TRBJ2-4; D is ambiguous. The CDR3 covers 14 residues. V was trimmed by 4 bases and J by 1 base, leaving 11 bases between them. CDR1 is GTSNPN, CDR2 SVGIG, per germline (reference sequence).

CDR3 residues: CASSPGQGDSGANVLTF. Here the CDR3 DNA reads TGTGCCAGCAGCCCAGGACAGGGAGACTCTGGGGCCAACGTCCTGACTTTC. V usage is TRBV7-2 and J usage is TRBJ2-6, with TRBD1 matching 8 bases. The CDR3 runs to 17 residues. Germline V gives CDR1 SGHTA, CDR2 FQGNSA. Germline trimming cut 5 bases from V and 0 bases from J; bases unmatched to any gene: 6.

The sample holds a few counts of this clone. The chain uses TRBV28 and TRBJ1-2; 12 positions agree with TRBD1. Per the germline V gene, CDR1 is MDHEN and CDR2 is SYDVKM. The ends lost 10 bases at V and 8 bases at J; junction bases unmatched: 8. The CDR3 is 13 amino acids. In DNA, the CDR3 is TGTGCCACCGGGGACAGGGGGCGGAGGGGCTACACCTTC. It codes for CATGDRGRRGYTF.

This chain links TRBV19 with TRBJ2-6, with D possibly matching TRBD1 (6 bases). The length of the CDR3 is 17 residues. Trimming stripped 6 bases from V and 0 bases from J, with 15 bases between. In germline, CDR1 is LNHDA, CDR2 SQIVND (reference sequence). Here the CDR3 DNA reads TGTGCCAGTAGGGCCTGGACAGATAGCTCTGGGGCCAACGTCCTGACTTTC. It translates to CASRAWTDSSGANVLTF.

The chain employs TRBV2 and TRBJ1-1; 7 nucleotides line up with TRBD1. The CDR3 has 13 amino acids. Germline CDR1 is SNHLY and CDR2 is FYNNEI. The ends lost 6 bases at V and 3 bases at J; junction bases unmatched: 4. The CDR3 nucleotides are TGTGCCAGCAGGGCGGGACAGTACACTGAAGCTTTCTTT. Protein product: CASRAGQYTEAFF.

The chain recombines TRBV6-6 with TRBJ1-3; possible D gene TRBD1, 6 bases. Trimming took off 6 bases at V and 0 bases at J, with 9 bases between the two ends. Germline lookup yields CDR1 MNHNY and CDR2 SVGAGI (reference sequence). The CDR3 has 14 amino acids. CDR3 nucleotides: TGTGCCAGCAGGCAGGGGTACTCTGGAAACACCATATATTTT. It encodes CASRQGYSGNTIYF.

The genes are TRBV29-1 and TRBJ2-5; D is unclear. The CDR3 runs to 11 residues. The germline CDR1 and CDR2 sequences are SQVTM and ANQGSEA. Trimming took 2 bases from V and 5 from J, leaving 6 bases between them. The CDR3 region has the DNA TGCAGCGTTGAACTATGGGAGACCCAGTACTTC. Amino acid sequence: CSVELWETQYF. Variable domain in full (rest from reference TRBV29-1 and TRBJ2-5): SAVISQKPSRDICQRGTSLTIQCQVDSQVTMMFWYRQQPGQSLTLIATANQGSEATYESGFVIDKFPISRPNLTFSTLTVSNMSPEDSSIYLCSVELWETQYFGPGTRLLVL.

Written as DNA, the CDR3 is TGTGCCAGCAGCTTAGCGCTGGCGGGGGGGTACAATGAGCAGTTCTTC. It encodes CASSLALAGGYNEQFF. The genes are TRBV7-9 and TRBJ2-1, with 9 bases matching TRBD2. Germline V CDR1 and CDR2: SEHNR, FQNEAQ (reference sequence). V lost 0 bases to trimming and J lost 4 bases; unmatched junction nucleotides: 4. The CDR3 consists of 16 residues.

The chain combines TRBV11-1 with TRBJ2-1, with TRBD2 matching over 9 bases. The CDR3 is 15 residues long. Trimming cost V 3 bases and J 5 bases; bases outside gene matches: 5. Germline V CDR1 and CDR2: SGHAT, FQDESV (reference sequence). CDR3 nucleotides: TGTGCCAGCAGCTTTAGACTAGCGGAGAACAATGAGCAGTTCTTC. Translation gives CASSFRLAENNEQFF.

J is TRBJ1-5 and V is TRBV6-5; no definite D call. CDR1 is MNHEY and CDR2 is SVGAGI in the germline V gene. V was pared by 5 bases and J by 1 base, with 6 bases between. The CDR3 has 13 amino acids. CDR3 coding DNA: TGTGCCAGCAGTCTAGAAAGCAATCAGCCCCAGCATTTT. It yields the protein CASSLESNQPQHF.

The gene calls are TRBV6-1 and TRBJ1-3; 7 bases are shared with TRBD1. CDR1 and CDR2 (germline): MNHNS, SASEGT. The CDR3 extends over 15 amino acids. V lost 5 bases, J lost 1 base, and 5 bases stayed unmatched. The CDR3 nucleotides read TGTGCCAGCAGTATTGTACAGGGGTCTGGAAACACCATATATTTT. The encoded protein is CASSIVQGSGNTIYF.

The chain uses TRBV30 and TRBJ1-4, with D possibly being TRBD1 (6 bases). This CDR3 has 12 amino acids. CDR1 is GTSNPN and CDR2 is SVGIG in the germline V gene (reference sequence). The V and J ends lost 5 bases and 6 bases respectively, with 10 bases between them. CDR3 nucleotides: TGTGCCTGGCAAGGGGGGGATGAAAAACTGTTTTTT. Its protein is CAWQGGDEKLFF. The full variable domain, in which reference TRBV30 and TRBJ1-4 provide the parts outside the CDR3, is SQTIHQWPATLVQPVGSPLSLECTVEGTSNPNLYWYRQAAGRGLQLLFYSVGIGQISSEVPQNLSASRPQDRQFILSSKKLLLSDSGFYLCAWQGGDEKLFFGSGTQLSVL.